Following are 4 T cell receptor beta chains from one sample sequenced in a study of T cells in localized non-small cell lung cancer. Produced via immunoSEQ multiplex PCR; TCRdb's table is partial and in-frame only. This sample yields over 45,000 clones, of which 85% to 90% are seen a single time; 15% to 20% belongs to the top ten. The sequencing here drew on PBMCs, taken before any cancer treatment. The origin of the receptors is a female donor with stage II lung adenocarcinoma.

The CDR3 coding sequence is TGTGCCAGCAGCCAACAGGGGCCCGATGGCAATCAGCCCCAGCATTTT. Encoded protein: CASSQQGPDGNQPQHF. The rearrangement uses TRBV7-9 and TRBJ1-5, with 7 bases aligning to TRBD1. J gave up 2 bases and V 5 bases, and 9 bases lay outside the gene matches. Germline values: CDR1 SEHNR, CDR2 FQNEAQ (reference sequence). The CDR3 loop spans 16 amino acids.

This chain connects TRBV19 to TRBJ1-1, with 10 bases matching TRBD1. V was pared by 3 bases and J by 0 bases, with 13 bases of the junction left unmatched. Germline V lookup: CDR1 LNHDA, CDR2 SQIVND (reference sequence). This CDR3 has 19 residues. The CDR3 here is CASSITPGRTGGMNTEAFF. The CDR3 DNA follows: TGTGCCAGTAGTATTACGCCGGGTCGGACAGGGGGAATGAACACTGAAGCTTTCTTT.

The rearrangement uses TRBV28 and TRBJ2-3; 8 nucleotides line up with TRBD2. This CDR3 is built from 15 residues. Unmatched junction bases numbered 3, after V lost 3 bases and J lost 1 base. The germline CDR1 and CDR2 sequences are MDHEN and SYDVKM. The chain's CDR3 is CASSLTSARTDTQYF. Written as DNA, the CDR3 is TGTGCCAGCAGTTTGACTAGCGCCCGCACAGATACGCAGTATTTT. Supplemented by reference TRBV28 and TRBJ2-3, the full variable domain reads DVKVTQSSRYLVKRTGEKVFLECVQDMDHENMFWYRQDPGLGLRLIYFSYDVKMKEKGDIPEGYSVSREKKERFSLILESASTNQTSMYLCASSLTSARTDTQYFGPGTRLTVL.

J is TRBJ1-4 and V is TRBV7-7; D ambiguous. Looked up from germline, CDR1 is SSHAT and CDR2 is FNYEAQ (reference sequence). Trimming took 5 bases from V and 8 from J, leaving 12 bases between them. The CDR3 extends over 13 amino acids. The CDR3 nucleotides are TGTGCCAGCAGCCAAGCCGTAGGGGAAAAACTGTTTTTT. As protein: CASSQAVGEKLFF. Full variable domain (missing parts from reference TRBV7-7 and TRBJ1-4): GAGVSQSPRYKVTKRGQDVTLRCDPISSHATLYWYQQALGQGPEFLTYFNYEAQPDKSGLPSDRFSAERPEGSISTLTIQRTEQRDSAMYRCASSQAVGEKLFFGSGTQLSVL.